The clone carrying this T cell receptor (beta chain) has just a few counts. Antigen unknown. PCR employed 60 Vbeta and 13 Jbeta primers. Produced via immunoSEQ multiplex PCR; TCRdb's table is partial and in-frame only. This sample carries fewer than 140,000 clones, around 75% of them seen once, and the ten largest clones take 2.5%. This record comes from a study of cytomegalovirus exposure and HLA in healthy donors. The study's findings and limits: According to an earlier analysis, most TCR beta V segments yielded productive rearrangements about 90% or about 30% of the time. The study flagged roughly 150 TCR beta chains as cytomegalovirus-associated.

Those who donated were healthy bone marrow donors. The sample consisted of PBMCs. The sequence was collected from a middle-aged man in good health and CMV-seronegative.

The CDR3 DNA follows: TGTGCCAGCAGCACGGGACAGGTCCCAGGGGAGCTGTTTTTT. Its protein is CASSTGQVPGELFF. V and J are TRBV7-8 and TRBJ2-2; the match to TRBD1 covers 8 bases. Germline V gene data show CDR1 as SGHVS and CDR2 as FQNEAQ. The ends lost 5 bases at V and 8 bases at J; junction bases unmatched: 7. The CDR3 length is 14 residues.